Sequencing of this TCR beta chain was carried out in a study of cytomegalovirus exposure and HLA in healthy donors. Germline assignment: CDR1 SQVTM and CDR2 ANQGSEA. This CDR3 is 14 amino acids long. J gave up 2 bases and V 7 bases, and 11 bases lay outside the gene matches. PCR employed 60 Vbeta and 13 Jbeta primers. Profiling relied on immunoSEQ multiplex PCR, and the TCRdb table lists in-frame clones only, not all of them. The sample yields about 59,000 clones, 65% to 90% seen once. In nominal health when sampled, donors likely had unrecorded immune exposures nonetheless. Nobody recorded the CMV serostatus of this donor.

This sequence was found in a human donor in good health. Material: PBMCs. The V and J genes are TRBV29-1 and TRBJ2-7; 7 bases are a match to TRBD1. The CDR3, as DNA: TGCAGCGGTTACAGGGGCTACCCGACCTACGAGCAGTACTTC. This codes for CSGYRGYPTYEQYF.